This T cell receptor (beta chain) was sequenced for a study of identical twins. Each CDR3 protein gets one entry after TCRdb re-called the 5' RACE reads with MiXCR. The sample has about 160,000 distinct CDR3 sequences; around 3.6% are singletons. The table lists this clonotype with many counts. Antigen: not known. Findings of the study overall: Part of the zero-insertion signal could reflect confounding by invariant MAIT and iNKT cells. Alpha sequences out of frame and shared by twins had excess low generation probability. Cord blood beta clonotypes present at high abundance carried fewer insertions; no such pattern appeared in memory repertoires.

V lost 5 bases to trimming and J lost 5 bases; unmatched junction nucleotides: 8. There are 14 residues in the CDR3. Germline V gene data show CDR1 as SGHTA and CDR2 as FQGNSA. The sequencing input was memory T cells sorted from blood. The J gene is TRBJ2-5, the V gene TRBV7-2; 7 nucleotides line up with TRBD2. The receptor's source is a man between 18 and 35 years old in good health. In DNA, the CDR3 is TGTGCCAGCAGCCCCTGGACTAGTCGGGAGACCCAGTACTTC. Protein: CASSPWTSRETQYF.